This TCR beta chain was identified in a study of graft-versus-host responses after intestinal transplantation. Across the whole study: Recipients got multivisceral, liver-intestinal, or isolated intestinal transplants.

Losses at the gene ends were 9 bases for V and 0 bases for J; bases not matched to a gene: 7. The germline CDR1 and CDR2 sequences are LNHDA and SQIVND (reference sequence). The CDR3 sequence is 15 residues long. A remark on this clone: Its antigen is still unknown.

The assay was immunoSEQ multiplex PCR, and TCRdb's table has in-frame clones only and misses some. The sample lists fewer than 90,000 clones, about 95% occurring once. Sequencing was performed on unstimulated CD4+ T cells sorted from spleen or lymph node cells, taken before transplant. This chain connects TRBV19 to TRBJ1-5; 8 bases line up with TRBD1. This TCR was recovered from a human donor who was the organ donor for an intestinal transplant. CDR3 protein: CASKKDRVSNQPQHF. CDR3 bases: TGTGCCAGCAAGAAGGACAGGGTTAGCAATCAGCCCCAGCATTTT.